This T cell receptor (beta chain) was sequenced in a study of Ad26.COV2.S vaccination and SARS-CoV-2 variants. Study-level information: Intramuscular Ad26.COV2.S at 5x10^10 or 1x10^11 viral particles. Study findings and constraints: It was reported that spike-specific CD8+ and CD4+ T cell responses were substantially broad after vaccination.

The repertoire was sequenced with immunoSEQ multiplex PCR; TCRdb's copy has only in-frame clones and lacks some. Of over 450,000 clones detected, about nine tenths appear once; the ten largest clones hold about 1.7%. Treatment: about 20 received Ad26.COV2.S at low or high dose, single or two shots; 5 received placebo; per-sample allocation not given. Sampling occurred on day 63 after the first vaccine or placebo injection. Donation came from an adult in Boston who was aged 18-55 years. A note on this clone: What it recognizes is unknown.

The CDR3 is 19 amino acids. CDR1 MGHRA and CDR2 YSYEKL come from the germline V gene. With 3 bases clipped from V and 0 bases from J, the junction kept 14 bases outside the gene matches. Here the sequenced sample was peripheral blood, taken in a trial of Ad26.COV2.S vaccine versus placebo. This receptor was identified in a person aged 18-65 years who received the Ad26.COV2.S COVID-19 vaccine or a placebo. This chain connects TRBV4-1 to TRBJ1-3; 7 bases line up with TRBD1. The CDR3 loop reads CASSQWGTQTGSSGNTIYF. DNA for the CDR3: TGCGCCAGCAGCCAGTGGGGGACCCAGACAGGGAGCTCTGGAAACACCATATATTTT.